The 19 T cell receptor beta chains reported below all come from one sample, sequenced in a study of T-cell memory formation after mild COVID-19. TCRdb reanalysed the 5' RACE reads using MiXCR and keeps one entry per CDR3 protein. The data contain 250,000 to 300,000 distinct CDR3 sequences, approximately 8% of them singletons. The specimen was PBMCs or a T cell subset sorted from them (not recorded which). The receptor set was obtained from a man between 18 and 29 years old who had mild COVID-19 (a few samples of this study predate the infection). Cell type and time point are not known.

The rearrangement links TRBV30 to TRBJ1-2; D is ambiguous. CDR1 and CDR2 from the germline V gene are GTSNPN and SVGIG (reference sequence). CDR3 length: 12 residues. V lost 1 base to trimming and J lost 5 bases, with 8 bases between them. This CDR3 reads CAWSGTAYGYTF. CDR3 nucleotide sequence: TGTGCCTGGAGTGGGACGGCGTATGGCTACACCTTC.

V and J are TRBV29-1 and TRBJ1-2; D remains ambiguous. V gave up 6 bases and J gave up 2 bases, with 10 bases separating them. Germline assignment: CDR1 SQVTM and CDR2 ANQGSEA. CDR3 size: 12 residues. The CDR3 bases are TGCAGCGTGGCCGCCTCCAACTATGGCTACACCTTC. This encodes CSVAASNYGYTF.

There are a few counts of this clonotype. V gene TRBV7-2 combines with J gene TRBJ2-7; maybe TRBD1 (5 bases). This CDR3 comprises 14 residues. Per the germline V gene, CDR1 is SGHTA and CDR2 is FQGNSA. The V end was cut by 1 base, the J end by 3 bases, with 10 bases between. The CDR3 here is CASSLETGVYEQYF. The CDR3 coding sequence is TGTGCCAGCAGCTTAGAAACAGGAGTCTACGAGCAGTACTTC.

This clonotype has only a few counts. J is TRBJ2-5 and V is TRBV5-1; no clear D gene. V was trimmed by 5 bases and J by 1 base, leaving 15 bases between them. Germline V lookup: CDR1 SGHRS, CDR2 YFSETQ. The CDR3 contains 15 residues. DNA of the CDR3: TGCGCCAGCAGTCATTTAGGCGGATTCCAAGAGACCCAGTACTTC. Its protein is CASSHLGGFQETQYF.

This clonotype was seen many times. CDR3 amino acids: CASSAAGQPNTGELFF. Here the CDR3 DNA reads TGCGCCAGCAGCGCGGCGGGACAGCCGAACACCGGGGAGCTGTTTTTT. V and J are TRBV5-1 and TRBJ2-2, with D maybe TRBD1 (7 bases). Trimming removed 4 bases at V and 0 bases at J, with 13 bases between. The CDR3 consists of 16 residues. Germline V gene lookup returns CDR1 SGHRS and CDR2 YFSETQ. Based on the CDR3 plus reference TRBV5-1 and TRBJ2-2, the full variable domain is KAGVTQTPRYLIKTRGQQVTLSCSPISGHRSVSWYQQTPGQGLQFLFEYFSETQRNKGNFPGRFSGRQFSNSRSEMNVSTLELGDSALYLCASSAAGQPNTGELFFGEGSRLTVL.

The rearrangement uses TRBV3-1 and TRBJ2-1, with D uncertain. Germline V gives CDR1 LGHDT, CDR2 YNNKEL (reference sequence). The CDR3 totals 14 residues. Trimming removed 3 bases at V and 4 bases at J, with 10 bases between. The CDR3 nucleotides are TGTGCCAGCAGCCACCAGACCAAGTACAATGAGCAGTTCTTC. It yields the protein CASSHQTKYNEQFF.

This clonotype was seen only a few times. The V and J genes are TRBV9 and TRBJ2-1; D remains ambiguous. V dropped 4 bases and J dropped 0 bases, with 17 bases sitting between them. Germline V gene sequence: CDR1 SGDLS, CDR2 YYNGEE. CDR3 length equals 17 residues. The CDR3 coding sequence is TGTGCCAGCAGCCACAACCGCAGGAGCCCCTCCTACAATGAGCAGTTCTTC. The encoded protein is CASSHNRRSPSYNEQFF. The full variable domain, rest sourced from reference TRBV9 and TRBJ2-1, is DSGVTQTPKHLITATGQRVTLRCSPRSGDLSVYWYQQSLDQGLQFLIQYYNGEERAKGNILERFSAQQFPDLHSELNLSSLELGDSALYFCASSHNRRSPSYNEQFFGPGTRLTVL.

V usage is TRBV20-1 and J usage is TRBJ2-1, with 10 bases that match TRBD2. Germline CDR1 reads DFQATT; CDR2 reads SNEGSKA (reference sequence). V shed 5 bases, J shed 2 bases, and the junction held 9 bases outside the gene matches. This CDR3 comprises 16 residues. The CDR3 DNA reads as TGCAGTGCTTCCGACCTACTAGCGGGGCCCTACAATGAGCAGTTCTTC. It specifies CSASDLLAGPYNEQFF.

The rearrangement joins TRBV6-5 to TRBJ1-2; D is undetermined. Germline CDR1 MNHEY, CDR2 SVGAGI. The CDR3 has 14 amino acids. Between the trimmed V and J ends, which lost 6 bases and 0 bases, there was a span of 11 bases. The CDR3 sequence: CASSRDISNYGYTF. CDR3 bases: TGTGCCAGCAGCCGTGACATTTCTAACTATGGCTACACCTTC.

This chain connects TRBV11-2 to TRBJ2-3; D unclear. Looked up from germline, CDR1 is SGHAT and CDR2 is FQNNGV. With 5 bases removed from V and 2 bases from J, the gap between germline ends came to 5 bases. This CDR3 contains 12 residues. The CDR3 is CASSGITDTQYF. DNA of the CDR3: TGTGCCAGCAGCGGGATCACAGATACGCAGTATTTT. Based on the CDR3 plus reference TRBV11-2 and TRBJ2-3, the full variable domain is EAGVAQSPRYKIIEKRQSVAFWCNPISGHATLYWYQQILGQGPKLLIQFQNNGVVDDSQLPKDRFSAERLKGVDSTLKIQPAKLEDSAVYLCASSGITDTQYFGPGTRLTVL.

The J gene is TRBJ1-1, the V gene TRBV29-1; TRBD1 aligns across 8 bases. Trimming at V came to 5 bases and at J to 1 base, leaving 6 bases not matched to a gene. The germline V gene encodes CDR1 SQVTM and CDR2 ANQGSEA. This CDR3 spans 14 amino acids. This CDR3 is CSVYTGGANTEAFF. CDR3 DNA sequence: TGCAGCGTTTACACAGGGGGAGCGAACACTGAAGCTTTCTTT.

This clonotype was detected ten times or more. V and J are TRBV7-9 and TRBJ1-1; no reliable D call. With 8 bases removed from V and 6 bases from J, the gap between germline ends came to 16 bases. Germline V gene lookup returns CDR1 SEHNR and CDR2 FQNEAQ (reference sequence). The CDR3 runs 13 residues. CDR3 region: CASFSPYLAEAFF. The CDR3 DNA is TGTGCCAGCTTTTCCCCGTATCTCGCTGAAGCTTTCTTT.

The CDR3 spells CASSYSRQGHYEQYF. Here the CDR3 DNA reads TGTGCCAGCAGTTACTCTAGACAGGGGCACTACGAGCAGTACTTC. The rearrangement uses TRBV6-5 and TRBJ2-7; TRBD1 agrees at 8 bases. CDR1 is MNHEY and CDR2 is SVGAGI in the germline V gene. This CDR3 contains 15 residues. With 0 bases clipped from V and 3 bases from J, the junction kept 4 bases outside the gene matches.

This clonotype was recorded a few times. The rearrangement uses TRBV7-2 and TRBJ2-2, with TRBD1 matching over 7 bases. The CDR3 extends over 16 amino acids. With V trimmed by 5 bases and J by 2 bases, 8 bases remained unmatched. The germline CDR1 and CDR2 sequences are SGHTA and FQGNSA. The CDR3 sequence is CASSPRTGRNTGELFF. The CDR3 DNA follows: TGTGCCAGCAGCCCGCGGACAGGAAGAAACACCGGGGAGCTGTTTTTT.

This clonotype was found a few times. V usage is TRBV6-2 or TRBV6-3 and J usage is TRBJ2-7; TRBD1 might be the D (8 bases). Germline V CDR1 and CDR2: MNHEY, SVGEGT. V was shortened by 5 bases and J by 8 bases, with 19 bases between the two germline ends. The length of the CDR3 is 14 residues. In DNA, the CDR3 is TGTGCCAGCAGTCCGCGGACAGGGAGGGGGCAGCAGTACGTC. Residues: CASSPRTGRGQQYV.

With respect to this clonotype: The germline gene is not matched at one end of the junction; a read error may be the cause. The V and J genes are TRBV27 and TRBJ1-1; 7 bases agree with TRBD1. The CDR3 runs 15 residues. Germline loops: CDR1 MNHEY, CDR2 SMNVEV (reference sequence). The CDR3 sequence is CDSSLRQGRFTEAFF. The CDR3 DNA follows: TGTGACAGCAGTTTACGACAGGGAAGGTTTACTGAAGCTTTCTTT.

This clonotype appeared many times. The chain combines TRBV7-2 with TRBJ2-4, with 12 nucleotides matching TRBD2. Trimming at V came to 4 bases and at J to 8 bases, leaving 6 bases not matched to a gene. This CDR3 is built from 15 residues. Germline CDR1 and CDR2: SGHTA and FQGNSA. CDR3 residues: CASSSSGGAFYIQYF. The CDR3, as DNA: TGTGCCAGCAGCTCTAGCGGGGGGGCCTTTTACATTCAGTACTTC.

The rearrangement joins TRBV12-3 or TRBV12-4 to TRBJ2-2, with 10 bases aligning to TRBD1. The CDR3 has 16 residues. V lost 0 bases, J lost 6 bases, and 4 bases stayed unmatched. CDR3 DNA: TGTGCCAGCAGTTTAGCGCTTGGACAGGGGGCCGGGGAGCTGTTTTTT. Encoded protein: CASSLALGQGAGELFF.

For the CDR3, the DNA is TGTGCCATCAGTGACGACGATCTTACTGAAGCTTTCTTT. Translating it yields CAISDDDLTEAFF. The V call is TRBV10-3, the J call TRBJ1-1, with unresolved D. V dropped 3 bases and J dropped 5 bases, with 10 bases sitting between them. This CDR3 comprises 13 residues. In germline, CDR1 is ENHRY, CDR2 SYGVKD.